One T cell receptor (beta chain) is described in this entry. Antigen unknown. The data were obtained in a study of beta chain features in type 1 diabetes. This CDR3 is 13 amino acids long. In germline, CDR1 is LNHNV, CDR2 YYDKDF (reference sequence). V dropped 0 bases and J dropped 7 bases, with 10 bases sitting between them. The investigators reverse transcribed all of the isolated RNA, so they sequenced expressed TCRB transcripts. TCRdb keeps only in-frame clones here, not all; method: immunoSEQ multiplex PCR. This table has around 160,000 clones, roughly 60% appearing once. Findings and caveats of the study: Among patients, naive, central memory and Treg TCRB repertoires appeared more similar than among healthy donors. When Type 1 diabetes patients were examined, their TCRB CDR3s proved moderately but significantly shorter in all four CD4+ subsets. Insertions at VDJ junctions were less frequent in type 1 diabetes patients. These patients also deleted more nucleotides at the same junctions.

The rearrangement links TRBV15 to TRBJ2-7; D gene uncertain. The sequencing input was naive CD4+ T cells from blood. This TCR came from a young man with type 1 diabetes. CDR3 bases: TGTGCCACCAGCAGAGAGGCCCCCGGGGAGCAGTACTTC. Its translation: CATSREAPGEQYF.